A selection of T cell receptor beta chains follows, all from one sample in a study of cytomegalovirus exposure and HLA in healthy donors. Sequenced by immunoSEQ multiplex PCR; TCRdb stores in-frame clones only, minus some. This sample's table has under 150,000 clones. Sequencing was done on a sample of PBMCs. These receptors were taken from a man aged 35 to 55 in good health and CMV-seronegative. Each CDR3 is given with its conserved first and last residue. The order of the fields is V gene, CDR3 length, D gene, J gene, CDR3 DNA, CDR3 protein. A D gene is named only where the DNA matches it firmly.

TRBV7-3	13	.	TRBJ1-2	TGTGCCAGCAGTGACGCGGAAAACTATGGCTACACCTTC	CASSDAENYGYTF
TRBV5-1	14	TRBD1	TRBJ2-1	TGCGCCAGCAGCTTTCAAGGGGGCAGGAATGAGCAGTTCTTC	CASSFQGGRNEQFF
TRBV6-5	13	.	TRBJ2-7	TGTGCCAGCAGTCGCAATGTCCCCTACGAGCAGTACTTC	CASSRNVPYEQYF
TRBV9	14	.	TRBJ1-5	TGTGCCAGCAGCGTAGGGCAGGGGAATCAGCCCCAGCATTTT	CASSVGQGNQPQHF
TRBV4-1	16	TRBD1	TRBJ2-7	TGCGCCAGCAGCCAAGATCTAACAGGGGGCTCCTACGAGCAGTACTTC	CASSQDLTGGSYEQYF
TRBV6-5	14	TRBD2	TRBJ2-3	TGTGCCAGCAGTTCGGGACTAGCCACAGATACGCAGTATTTT	CASSSGLATDTQYF
TRBV6-1	13	TRBD2	TRBJ2-5	TGTGCCAGCAGGGGACTAGCCACGGAGACCCAGTACTTC	CASRGLATETQYF
TRBV19	15	TRBD1	TRBJ2-5	TGTGCCAGTAGTTTAACAGGGGCCCTTCAAGAGACCCAGTACTTC	CASSLTGALQETQYF
TRBV11-3	14	.	TRBJ1-6	TGTGCCAGCAGCTCCGGGACGGGAGTTTCACCCCTCCACTTT	CASSSGTGVSPLHF
TRBV5-6	14	TRBD1	TRBJ1-1	TGTGCCAGCAGTTGGGGGACAGGGGTAACTGAAGCTTTCTTT	CASSWGTGVTEAFF
TRBV19	16	TRBD1	TRBJ1-5	TGTGCCAGTAGTATGGGGACAGGGTTGCCCAATCAGCCCCAGCATTTT	CASSMGTGLPNQPQHF
TRBV15	15	.	TRBJ2-5	TGTGCCACCAGCAGAGACCCGGGACAACAAGAGACCCAGTACTTC	CATSRDPGQQETQYF
TRBV7-6	15	.	TRBJ2-7	TGTGCCAGCAGCCCGACAGGAGGTCCTCCCTACGAGCAGTACTTC	CASSPTGGPPYEQYF
TRBV2	13	TRBD2	TRBJ2-7	TGTGCCAGCAGTCTCGGACTAGCCTACGAGCAGTACTTC	CASSLGLAYEQYF
TRBV2	15	TRBD1	TRBJ1-3	TGTGCCAGCAGTGAATCAGGGGGCTCTGGAAACACCATATATTTT	CASSESGGSGNTIYF
TRBV6-1	17	.	TRBJ1-3	TGTGCCAGCAGTGAAGCCTACCCTCGACTCTCTGGAAACACCATATATTTT	CASSEAYPRLSGNTIYF
TRBV18	12	.	TRBJ2-5	TGTGCCAGCTCACCACCGAGCGAGACCCAGTACTTC	CASSPPSETQYF
TRBV4-2	20	TRBD1	TRBJ2-5	TGTGCCAGCAGCCAAGAAATTTCCGGGACAGCCCGAACCTCTCGAGAGACCCAGTACTTC	CASSQEISGTARTSRETQYF
TRBV7-9	15	.	TRBJ1-2	TGTGCCAGCAGCTTAGTGGCCGCAGTATATGATGGCTACACCTTC	CASSLVAAVYDGYTF
TRBV7-8	16	.	TRBJ2-3	TGTGCCAGCACCCCCCTCCCGACGAGGGAGGCAAATACGCAGTATTTT	CASTPLPTREANTQYF
TRBV6-1	14	TRBD1	TRBJ1-1	TGTGCCAGCAGTTCCCGGACAGGGGGCACTGAAGCTTTCTTT	CASSSRTGGTEAFF
TRBV7-3	15	.	TRBJ2-5	TGTGCCAGCAGCTTATTAAGGGGTTCCTTGGAGACCCAGTACTTC	CASSLLRGSLETQYF
TRBV7-2	14	TRBD1	TRBJ1-1	TGTGCCAGCACCCGGACCGGGACAGACGCTGAAGCTTTCTTT	CASTRTGTDAEAFF
TRBV19	14	TRBD2	TRBJ2-1	TGTGCCAGTAGTATAAGGCGGGGGTACAATGAGCAGTTCTTC	CASSIRRGYNEQFF